These T cell receptor beta chains were read from a single sample in a study of identical twins. TCRdb reprocessed the 5' RACE reads with MiXCR, giving one entry per CDR3 protein. The repertoire consists of about 240,000 distinct CDR3 sequences, with 6% to 8% occurring once and the leading ten covering under 6.5%. A further study also used this sample, focusing on yellow fever vaccine responses in identical twins.

Sequencing was done on a sample of CD8+ T cells sorted from blood. Receptors were obtained from a woman between 18 and 29 years old in good health. CDR3s include the opening cysteine and the closing phenylalanine or tryptophan. Each record gives: D gene, V gene, J gene, clone size, CDR3 DNA, CDR3 protein. The D gene is left open where the match is weak. Only part of the rows carry a size: once, few, many, or a class if the clone is expanded.

D gene: TRBD1; V gene: TRBV4-1; J gene: TRBJ1-1; clone size: many; CDR3 DNA: TGCGCCAGCAGCCAAGAGGGACAGGGGAACACTGAAGCTTTCTTT; CDR3 protein: CASSQEGQGNTEAFF
D gene: TRBD2; V gene: TRBV6-4; J gene: TRBJ2-1; clone size: few; CDR3 DNA: TGTGCCAGCAGTGACTCCGGCGGGGGGGCAGATGAGCAGTTCTTC; CDR3 protein: CASSDSGGGADEQFF
D gene: NA; V gene: TRBV14; J gene: TRBJ2-1; clone size: many; CDR3 DNA: TGTGCCAGCAGCCAAGATCCGAGTGATGAGCAGTTCTTC; CDR3 protein: CASSQDPSDEQFF
D gene: TRBD1; V gene: TRBV29-1; J gene: TRBJ2-1; clone size: many; CDR3 DNA: TGCAGCGTCGCAACAGGGGGCAATGAGCAGTTCTTC; CDR3 protein: CSVATGGNEQFF
D gene: NA; V gene: TRBV4-1; J gene: TRBJ2-3; clone size: NA; CDR3 DNA: TGCGCCAGCAGCCAAAAGGGCATAATGGGGGCAGATACGCAGTATTTT; CDR3 protein: CASSQKGIMGADTQYF
D gene: NA; V gene: TRBV6-6; J gene: TRBJ2-3; clone size: few; CDR3 DNA: TGTGCCAGCAGCAGACCATACACAGATACGCAGTATTTT; CDR3 protein: CASSRPYTDTQYF
D gene: NA; V gene: TRBV14; J gene: TRBJ2-5; clone size: few; CDR3 DNA: TGTGCCAGCAGCCAAGGGCCGGGGCGCATTCTGGAGACCCAGTACTTC; CDR3 protein: CASSQGPGRILETQYF
D gene: TRBD1; V gene: TRBV28; J gene: TRBJ1-1; clone size: few; CDR3 DNA: TGTGCCAGCAGTTTACCCCCCAGGGGGCCTGAAGCTTTCTTT; CDR3 protein: CASSLPPRGPEAFF
D gene: NA; V gene: TRBV27; J gene: TRBJ1-2; clone size: many; CDR3 DNA: TGTGCCAGCAGACAAGAGACAGAGAATAACTATGGCTACACCTTC; CDR3 protein: CASRQETENNYGYTF
D gene: TRBD1; V gene: TRBV7-9; J gene: TRBJ1-1; clone size: many; CDR3 DNA: TGTGCCAGCAGCTCCCGACAGGGATACGCTGAAGCTTTCTTT; CDR3 protein: CASSSRQGYAEAFF